The 6 T cell receptor beta chains listed next were all sequenced from one sample in a study of Ad26.COV2.S vaccination and SARS-CoV-2 variants. Treatment here: some 20 received Ad26.COV2.S at low or high dose, single or two shots; 5 received placebo; per-sample allocation not given. On day 63 after the first injection, vaccine and placebo recipients gave samples. TCRdb keeps only in-frame clones here, not all; method: immunoSEQ multiplex PCR. The table records more than 300,000 clones, 86% of them present only once. The starting material was peripheral blood, obtained in a trial of Ad26.COV2.S vaccine versus placebo. The receptors were sampled from a person aged 18-65 years who received the Ad26.COV2.S COVID-19 vaccine or a placebo.

The rearrangement joins TRBV4-3 to TRBJ2-3; the D gene is possibly TRBD2 (5 bases). Per the germline V gene, CDR1 is LGHNA and CDR2 is YSLEER. CDR3 length: 14 residues. The germline V and J ends were trimmed by 0 bases and 7 bases, with 11 bases remaining between them. CDR3 protein: CASSQDFLAHTQYF. In DNA, the CDR3 is TGCGCCAGCAGCCAAGATTTCCTAGCTCATACGCAGTATTTT.

The V gene is TRBV3-1 (or the pseudogene TRBV3-2), the J gene TRBJ2-5; 7 bases are a match to TRBD2. Germline loops: CDR1 LGHDT, CDR2 YNNKEL (reference sequence). The CDR3 loop spans 12 amino acids. V lost 4 bases and J lost 4; bases outside the gene matches: 0. The CDR3 sequence is CASSRGGETQYF. CDR3 DNA: TGTGCCAGCAGCCGGGGGGGAGAGACCCAGTACTTC.

The rearrangement links TRBV27 to TRBJ1-1; D gene unclear. V was pared by 5 bases and J by 5 bases, with 12 bases between. CDR1 is MNHEY and CDR2 is SMNVEV in the germline V gene (reference sequence). CDR3 length: 13 amino acids. The CDR3 region is CASSPLGRTEAFF. In DNA, the CDR3 is TGTGCCAGCAGTCCCCTTGGACGGACTGAAGCTTTCTTT.

The chain links TRBV11-2 to TRBJ1-1; 9 bases map to TRBD1. The CDR3 loop spans 15 amino acids. Looked up from germline, CDR1 is SGHAT and CDR2 is FQNNGV. V lost 3 bases to trimming and J lost 1 base; unmatched junction nucleotides: 3. In DNA form, the CDR3 reads TGTGCCAGCAGCTTTCGGGGACAGGGGAACACTGAAGCTTTCTTT. It yields the protein CASSFRGQGNTEAFF.

The J gene is TRBJ2-7, the V gene TRBV6-2 or TRBV6-3; either TRBD1 or TRBD2 may supply D (5 bases each). V was cut by 6 bases and J by 7 bases, with 13 bases left in between. Germline-derived CDR1 and CDR2 are MNHEY and SVGEGT. This CDR3 is built from 12 residues. In DNA form, the CDR3 reads TGTGCCAGCAGCCCGGGACCACCTGAGCAGTACTTC. It codes for CASSPGPPEQYF.

The chain has TRBV4-1 and TRBJ2-3; D unresolved. Germline V gene lookup returns CDR1 MGHRA and CDR2 YSYEKL. V lost 1 base to trimming and J lost 0 bases, with 11 bases between them. The CDR3 spans 16 residues. CDR3 sequence: CASSQAVVESTDTQYF. The CDR3 DNA reads as TGCGCCAGCAGCCAAGCTGTGGTGGAAAGCACAGATACGCAGTATTTT.